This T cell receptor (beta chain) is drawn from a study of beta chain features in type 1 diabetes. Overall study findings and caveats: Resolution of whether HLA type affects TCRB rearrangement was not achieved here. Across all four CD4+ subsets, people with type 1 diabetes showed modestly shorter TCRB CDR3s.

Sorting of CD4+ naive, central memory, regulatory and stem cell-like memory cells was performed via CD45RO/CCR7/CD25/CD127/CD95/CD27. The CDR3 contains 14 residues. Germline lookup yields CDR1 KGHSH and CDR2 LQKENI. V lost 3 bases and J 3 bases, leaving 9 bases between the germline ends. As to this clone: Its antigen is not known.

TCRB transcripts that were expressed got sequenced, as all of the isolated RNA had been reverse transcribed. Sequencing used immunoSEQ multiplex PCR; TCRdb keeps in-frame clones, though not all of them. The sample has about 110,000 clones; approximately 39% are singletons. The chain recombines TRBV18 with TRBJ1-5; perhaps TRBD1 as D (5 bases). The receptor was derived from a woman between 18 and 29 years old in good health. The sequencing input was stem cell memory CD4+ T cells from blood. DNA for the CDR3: TGTGCCAGCTCACCCCAGGGTCTCAATCAGCCCCAGCATTTT. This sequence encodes CASSPQGLNQPQHF.